Reported below is one T cell receptor beta chain. Its antigen is not identified. The germline gene is not matched at one end of the junction; a read error may be the cause. Healthy bone marrow donors made up the donor group. Nominal health characterized the donors when sampled, though unrecorded immune exposures were likely. Germline V gene data show CDR1 as ENHRY and CDR2 as SYGVKD. This CDR3 region has 14 residues. The data are from a study of cytomegalovirus exposure and HLA in healthy donors. General study points: TRBV6-2, TRBV6-3 and other indistinguishable V segments were excluded.

PCR used 60 Vbeta primers and 13 Jbeta primers. The data were produced by immunoSEQ multiplex PCR, yet TCRdb's version contains in-frame clones alone and is incomplete. This sample's table reports about 190,000 clones. The source is a woman in her 30s in good health and CMV-seropositive. Sequenced sample: PBMCs. This sequence joins TRBV10-3 and TRBJ2-7; TRBD2 aligns across 7 bases. This CDR3 is CAVSPGASGYEQYF. The CDR3 region has the DNA TGTGCCGTCAGCCCCGGGGCTAGCGGTTACGAGCAGTACTTC.